The entry that follows covers one T cell receptor beta chain sequence. Treatment denoted: about 20 received Ad26.COV2.S at low or high dose, single or two shots; 5 received placebo; per-sample allocation not given. Day 63 after the first vaccine or placebo injection was the time point for sampling. This specimen comes from a study of Ad26.COV2.S vaccination and SARS-CoV-2 variants. Only in-frame clones appear in the TCRdb table, and some are missing; sequencing was by immunoSEQ multiplex PCR. The sample includes under 550,000 clones, 85% to 90% of them seen just once. The sequenced sample was peripheral blood, obtained in a trial of Ad26.COV2.S vaccine versus placebo. The sequence derives from a person between 18 and 65 years old who received the Ad26.COV2.S COVID-19 vaccine or a placebo.

CDR3 DNA sequence: TGCGCTCCCTCCAGGGGAGATACGCAGTATTTT. This encodes CAPSRGDTQYF. This chain joins TRBV4-3 and TRBJ2-3; possibly TRBD1 for D (6 bases). The CDR3 consists of 11 residues. The germline V gene has CDR1 LGHNA and CDR2 YSLEER.